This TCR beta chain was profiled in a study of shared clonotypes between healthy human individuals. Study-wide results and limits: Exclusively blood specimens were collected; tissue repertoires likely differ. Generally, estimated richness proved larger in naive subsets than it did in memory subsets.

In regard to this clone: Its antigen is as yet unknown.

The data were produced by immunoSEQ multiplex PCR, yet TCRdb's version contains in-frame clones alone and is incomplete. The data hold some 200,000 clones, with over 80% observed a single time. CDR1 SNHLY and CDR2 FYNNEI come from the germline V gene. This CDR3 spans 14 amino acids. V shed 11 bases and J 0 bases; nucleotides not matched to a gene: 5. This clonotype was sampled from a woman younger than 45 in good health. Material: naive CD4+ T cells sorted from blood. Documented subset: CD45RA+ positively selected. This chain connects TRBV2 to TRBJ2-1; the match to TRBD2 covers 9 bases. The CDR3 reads CAVLAGASYNEQFF. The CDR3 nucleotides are TGTGCCGTACTAGCGGGTGCCTCCTACAATGAGCAGTTCTTC.